This T cell receptor beta chain was retrieved from a study of T cells in Graves' hyperthyroidism and ophthalmopathy. Study results and limitations: Blood also carried most thyroid clonotypes expanded above 0.001.

TCR beta CDR3 regions were amplified from RNA transcripts. The HTBI primer set drove a first-round RT-PCR of the TCR CDR3. TCRdb re-analysed the multiplex PCR reads in MiXCR, keeping a single row per CDR3 protein. The data hold hundreds of thousands of distinct CDR3 sequences, with approximately 25% observed a single time. This clonotype was seen repeatedly, ten times or more. Its antigen is not known. Per germline, CDR1 MNHEY and CDR2 SVGAGI. This CDR3 spans 16 amino acids. Trimming pared 0 bases from V and 0 bases from J, leaving 9 bases between. V usage is TRBV6-5 and J usage is TRBJ1-3, with no clear D. This receptor was taken from a woman in her 30s with Graves' ophthalmopathy. The sequenced sample was blood. The CDR3 is CASSYSFLDSGNTIYF. The CDR3 bases are TGTGCCAGCAGTTACTCCTTCCTAGACTCTGGAAACACCATATATTTT.